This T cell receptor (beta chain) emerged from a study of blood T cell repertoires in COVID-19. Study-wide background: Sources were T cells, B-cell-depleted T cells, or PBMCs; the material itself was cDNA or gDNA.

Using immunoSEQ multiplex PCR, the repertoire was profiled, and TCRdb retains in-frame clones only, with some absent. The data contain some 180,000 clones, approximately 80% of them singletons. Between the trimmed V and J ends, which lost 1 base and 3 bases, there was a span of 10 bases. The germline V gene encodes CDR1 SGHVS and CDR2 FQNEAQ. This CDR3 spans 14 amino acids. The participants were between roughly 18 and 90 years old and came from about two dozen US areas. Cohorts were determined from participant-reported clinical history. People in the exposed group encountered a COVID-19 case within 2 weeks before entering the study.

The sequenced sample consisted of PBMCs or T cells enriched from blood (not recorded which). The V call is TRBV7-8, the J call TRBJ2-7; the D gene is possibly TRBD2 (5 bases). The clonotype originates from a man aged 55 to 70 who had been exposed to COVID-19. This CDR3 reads CASSLVFGDYEQYF. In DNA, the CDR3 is TGTGCCAGCAGCTTAGTGTTCGGGGACTACGAGCAGTACTTC.